Listed below are T cell receptor beta chains from one sample, sequenced in a study of T cell responses to AZD1222 COVID-19 vaccine. Clones were sequenced by immunoSEQ multiplex PCR, and TCRdb holds only the in-frame ones, with some missing. The table records 100,000 to 150,000 clones, roughly 90% of them present only once. The sample was peripheral blood, taken 28 days after the second AZD1222 dose. The source of these receptors is an adult who received the AZD1222 COVID-19 vaccine. Both conserved end residues are part of each CDR3. A D gene is named only where the DNA matches it firmly. Size is omitted from some rows. Given values are once, few, many or a class for expanded clones.

CDR3 DNA: TGTGCCAGCAGTTACCTTGGCAGGGACTACAATGAGCAGTTCTTC
CDR3 protein: CASSYLGRDYNEQFF
D gene: .
clone size: few
J gene: TRBJ2-1
V gene: TRBV6-2/TRBV6-3

CDR3 DNA: TGTGCCACCAGTGCGACAGGGGGCGAATACAATGAGCAGTTCTTC
CDR3 protein: CATSATGGEYNEQFF
D gene: TRBD1
clone size: .
J gene: TRBJ2-1
V gene: TRBV24-1

CDR3 DNA: TGTGCCAGTAGTATCCCACCGGGCGGGAGTGCAGATACGCAGTATTTT
CDR3 protein: CASSIPPGGSADTQYF
D gene: TRBD2
clone size: .
J gene: TRBJ2-3
V gene: TRBV19

CDR3 DNA: TGTGCCAGCAGCGTAAGGCAGGGTAGCTCACCCCTCCACTTT
CDR3 protein: CASSVRQGSSPLHF
D gene: .
clone size: .
J gene: TRBJ1-6
V gene: TRBV11-2

CDR3 DNA: TGTGCCAGCAGTTACTTAAGAACAGGGGGGGGCTATGGCTACACCTTC
CDR3 protein: CASSYLRTGGGYGYTF
D gene: TRBD1
clone size: .
J gene: TRBJ1-2
V gene: TRBV6-5

CDR3 DNA: TGTGCCAGCAGTTTACCGGGGCAGAACACTGAAGCTTTCTTT
CDR3 protein: CASSLPGQNTEAFF
D gene: .
clone size: .
J gene: TRBJ1-1
V gene: TRBV28

CDR3 DNA: TGTGCCAGCAGCAGAAACCAGGGGGCGTCTGAAGCTTTCTTT
CDR3 protein: CASSRNQGASEAFF
D gene: TRBD1
clone size: .
J gene: TRBJ1-1
V gene: TRBV7-9

CDR3 DNA: TGCGCCAGCAGCGAACAGGGAAATAGCAATCAGCCCCAGCATTTT
CDR3 protein: CASSEQGNSNQPQHF
D gene: .
clone size: few
J gene: TRBJ1-5
V gene: TRBV5-1

CDR3 DNA: TGTGCCAGCATAAGCAAAGCGGGAAGCACAGATACGCAGTATTTT
CDR3 protein: CASISKAGSTDTQYF
D gene: TRBD2
clone size: .
J gene: TRBJ2-3
V gene: TRBV6-5

CDR3 DNA: TGTGCTAGCAGCTTAGGACTAGCGGGAAGGCAAGAGACCCAGTACTTC
CDR3 protein: CASSLGLAGRQETQYF
D gene: TRBD2
clone size: .
J gene: TRBJ2-5
V gene: TRBV7-7

CDR3 DNA: TGCGCCAGCAGCCCGATTACTAGTGGGGTGGAAGCTTTCTTT
CDR3 protein: CASSPITSGVEAFF
D gene: .
clone size: .
J gene: TRBJ1-1
V gene: TRBV5-1

CDR3 DNA: TGTGCCAGCAGCCAAGATTACGCGCGGGCCGTATGGGGCTACACCTTC
CDR3 protein: CASSQDYARAVWGYTF
D gene: .
clone size: .
J gene: TRBJ1-2
V gene: TRBV3-1/TRBV3-2

CDR3 DNA: TGTGCCAGCACCCTCGAGGAATTGACAGATACGCAGTATTTT
CDR3 protein: CASTLEELTDTQYF
D gene: .
clone size: .
J gene: TRBJ2-3
V gene: TRBV6-5

CDR3 DNA: TGTGCCAGCAGCCAAGAGGAGGGGGCCCATCAGCCCCAGCATTTT
CDR3 protein: CASSQEEGAHQPQHF
D gene: TRBD1
clone size: .
J gene: TRBJ1-5
V gene: TRBV4-2

CDR3 DNA: TGCGCCAGCAGCCAAGCTCGGGGGCGGAGGACAGGGGCGGGGAACACTGAAGCTTTCTTT
CDR3 protein: CASSQARGRRTGAGNTEAFF
D gene: TRBD1
clone size: .
J gene: TRBJ1-1
V gene: TRBV4-1

CDR3 DNA: TGTGCCACCAGCGAATGGGGCAGCTCCTACGAGCAGTACTTC
CDR3 protein: CATSEWGSSYEQYF
D gene: .
clone size: .
J gene: TRBJ2-7
V gene: TRBV15

CDR3 DNA: TGCGCCAGCAGCTCGATGACTAGCGGGAAAGGCACAGATACGCAGTATTTT
CDR3 protein: CASSSMTSGKGTDTQYF
D gene: TRBD2
clone size: .
J gene: TRBJ2-3
V gene: TRBV5-1

CDR3 DNA: TGTGCCAGCAGTTTAAACGGGGGGCAGGGGCAGTTCTTC
CDR3 protein: CASSLNGGQGQFF
D gene: .
clone size: .
J gene: TRBJ2-1
V gene: TRBV27

CDR3 DNA: TGTGCCAGCAGCTCGAGATATAGCAATCAGCCCCAGCATTTT
CDR3 protein: CASSSRYSNQPQHF
D gene: .
clone size: .
J gene: TRBJ1-5
V gene: TRBV7-9

CDR3 DNA: TGTGCCAGCAGCCCCGCCAAGGGGGGAAGGAATGAGCAGTTCTTC
CDR3 protein: CASSPAKGGRNEQFF
D gene: .
clone size: .
J gene: TRBJ2-1
V gene: TRBV7-9

CDR3 DNA: TGTGCCAGCAGCCAACTGCGGACAGGGTCCTACGAGCAGTACTTC
CDR3 protein: CASSQLRTGSYEQYF
D gene: TRBD1
clone size: .
J gene: TRBJ2-7
V gene: TRBV16